The text below deals with one T cell receptor (beta chain). The sample belongs to a study of OX40 agonist ivuxolimab in advanced cancers. Generated by immunoSEQ multiplex PCR, the TCRdb table keeps only in-frame clones and is missing some. The table records some 17,000 clones, approximately 83% of them present only once. The CDR3 has 12 residues. V was trimmed by 2 bases and J by 8 bases, leaving 8 bases between them. In germline, CDR1 is SGDLS, CDR2 YYNGEE. The chain recombines TRBV9 with TRBJ2-1; D remains unclear. The specimen comprised CD4+ or CD8+ T cells sorted from blood, sampled in a trial of the OX40 agonist ivuxolimab. The clonotype was recovered from an adult with an advanced solid tumor such as melanoma, head and neck, liver or kidney cancer. The CDR3 loop reads CASSVEADEQFF. The CDR3 coding sequence is TGTGCCAGCAGCGTGGAAGCAGATGAGCAGTTCTTC.